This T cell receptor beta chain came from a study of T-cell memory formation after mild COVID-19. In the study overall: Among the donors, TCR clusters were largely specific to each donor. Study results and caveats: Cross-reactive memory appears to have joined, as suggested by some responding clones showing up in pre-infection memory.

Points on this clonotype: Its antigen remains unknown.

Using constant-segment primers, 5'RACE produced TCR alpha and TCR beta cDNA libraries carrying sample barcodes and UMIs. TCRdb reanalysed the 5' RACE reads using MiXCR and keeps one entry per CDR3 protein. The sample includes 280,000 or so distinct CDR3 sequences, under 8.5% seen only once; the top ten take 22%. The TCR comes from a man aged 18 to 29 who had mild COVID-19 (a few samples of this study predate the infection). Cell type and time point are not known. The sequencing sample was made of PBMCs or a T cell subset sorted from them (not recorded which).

The CDR3 bases are TGTGCCAGCAGTTTCTTTGGGACAAGCCAAGAGACCCAGTACTTC. Amino acid sequence: CASSFFGTSQETQYF. The chain recombines TRBV28 with TRBJ2-5; D might be TRBD1 (6 bases). V was shortened by 3 bases and J by 1 base, with 12 bases between the two germline ends. Germline values: CDR1 MDHEN, CDR2 SYDVKM. This CDR3 is 15 amino acids long.